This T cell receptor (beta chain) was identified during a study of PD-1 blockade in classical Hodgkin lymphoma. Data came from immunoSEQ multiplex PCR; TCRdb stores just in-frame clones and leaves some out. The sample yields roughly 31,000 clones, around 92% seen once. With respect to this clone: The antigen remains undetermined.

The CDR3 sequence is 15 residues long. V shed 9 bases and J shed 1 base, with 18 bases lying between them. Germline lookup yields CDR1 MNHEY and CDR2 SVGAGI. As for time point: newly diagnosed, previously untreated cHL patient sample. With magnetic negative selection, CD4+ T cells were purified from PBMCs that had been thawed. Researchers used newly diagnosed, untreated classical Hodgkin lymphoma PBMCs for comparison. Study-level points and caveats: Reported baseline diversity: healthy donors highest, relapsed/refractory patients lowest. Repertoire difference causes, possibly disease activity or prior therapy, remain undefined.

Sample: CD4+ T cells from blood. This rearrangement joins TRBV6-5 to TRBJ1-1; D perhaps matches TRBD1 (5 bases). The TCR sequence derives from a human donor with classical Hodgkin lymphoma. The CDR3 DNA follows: TGTGCCAGTTTACCAGATCGGGACCCGAACACTGAAGCTTTCTTT. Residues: CASLPDRDPNTEAFF.